A single sample gave rise to the 3 T cell receptor beta chains below, sequenced in a study of beta chain features in type 1 diabetes. As every portion of the isolated RNA was reverse transcribed, the sequencing read expressed TCRB transcripts. Sequencing used immunoSEQ multiplex PCR; TCRdb keeps in-frame clones, though not all of them. The table shows 150,000 to 200,000 clones, with around 8% occurring only once. Study-wide findings and caveats: Within each of all four CD4+ subsets, Type 1 diabetes patients had TCRB CDR3s that were moderately but significantly shorter.

No cognate antigen is known for these TCRs. The sample consisted of central memory CD4+ T cells from blood. These receptors were collected from a woman under 30 with type 1 diabetes.

The V call is TRBV10-2, the J call TRBJ1-2; 8 positions match TRBD1. With 6 bases clipped from V and 3 bases from J, the junction kept 6 bases outside the gene matches. The CDR3 runs to 14 residues. Germline assignment: CDR1 WSHSY and CDR2 SAAADI. The CDR3 loop is CASRADRGHYGYTF. The CDR3 coding sequence is TGCGCCAGCAGGGCCGACAGGGGTCACTATGGCTACACCTTC.

J is TRBJ2-5 and V is TRBV5-1, with D possibly being TRBD1 (5 bases). Germline V gene sequence: CDR1 SGHRS, CDR2 YFSETQ. The ends were cut back, 1 base at V and 4 bases at J, with 11 bases in the middle. This CDR3 comprises 14 residues. The CDR3 DNA reads TGCGCCAGCAGCTTGTTCAGGGTGGGAGAGACCCAGTACTTC. It is translated as CASSLFRVGETQYF.

The sample holds a few counts of this clone. V gene TRBV5-4 combines with J gene TRBJ2-7; 10 bases match TRBD2. V was pared by 4 bases and J by 1 base, with 11 bases of the junction left unmatched. The germline V gene has CDR1 SGHNT and CDR2 YYREEE (reference sequence). This CDR3 has 17 amino acids. The CDR3 bases are TGTGCCAGCAGCGGAGGGCCGAGCGGGAGGGTGTCCTACGAGCAGTACTTC. The encoded protein is CASSGGPSGRVSYEQYF.